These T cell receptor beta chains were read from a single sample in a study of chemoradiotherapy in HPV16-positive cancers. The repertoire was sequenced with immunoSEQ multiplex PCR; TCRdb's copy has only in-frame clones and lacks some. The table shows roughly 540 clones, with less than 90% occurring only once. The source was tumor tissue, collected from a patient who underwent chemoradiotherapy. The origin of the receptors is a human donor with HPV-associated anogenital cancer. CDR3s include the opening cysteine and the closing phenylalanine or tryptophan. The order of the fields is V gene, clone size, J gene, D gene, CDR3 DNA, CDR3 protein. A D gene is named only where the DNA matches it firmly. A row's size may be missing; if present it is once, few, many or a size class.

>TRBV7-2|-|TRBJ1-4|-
TGTGCCAGCAGCGGGGGGCCAAGTGACGGAAAACTGTTTTTT
CASSGGPSDGKLFF
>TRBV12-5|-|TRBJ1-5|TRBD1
TGTGCTAGTGGTCTCGGGACAGGGGGGCGCCGGGGCTCCAATCAGCCCCAGCATTTT
CASGLGTGGRRGSNQPQHF
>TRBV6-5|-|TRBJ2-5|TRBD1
TGTGCCAGCAGTACAGGGGCGGTGACCCAGTACTTC
CASSTGAVTQYF
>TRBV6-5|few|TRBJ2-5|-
TGTGCCAGCAGTGGACTGGGAGAAGAGACCCAGTACTTC
CASSGLGEETQYF
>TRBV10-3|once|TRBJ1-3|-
TGTGCCATCAGTGAGCCAAACAGGGAGGGAAACACCATATATTTT
CAISEPNREGNTIYF
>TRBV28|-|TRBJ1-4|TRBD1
TGTGCCAGCAGTCCACCAGGGGGCACTAATGAAAAACTGTTTTTT
CASSPPGGTNEKLFF
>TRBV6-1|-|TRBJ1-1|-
TGTGCCAGCAGTGAAAAGGGAGAGGAGACTGAAGCTTTCTTT
CASSEKGEETEAFF
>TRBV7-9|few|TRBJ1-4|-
TGTGCCAGCAGCTTAGCCTACGCGACTAATGAAAAACTGTTTTTT
CASSLAYATNEKLFF
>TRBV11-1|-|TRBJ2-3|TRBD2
TGTGCCAGCAGCCGTAGCGGGGGGGCAAGGACAGATACGCAGTATTTT
CASSRSGGARTDTQYF
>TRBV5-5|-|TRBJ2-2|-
TGTGCCAGCAGCTTAGGGGACGGGGCCACCGGGGAGCTGTTTTTT
CASSLGDGATGELFF
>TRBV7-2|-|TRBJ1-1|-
TGTGCCAGCAGCTTAGAACTTTACACTGAAGCTTTCTTT
CASSLELYTEAFF
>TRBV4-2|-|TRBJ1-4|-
TGTGCCAGCAGCGAACAGGGTGGTGAAAAACTGTTTTTT
CASSEQGGEKLFF
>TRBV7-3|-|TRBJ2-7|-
TGTGCCAGCAGTAAAATGTTGGGGGTCGAGCAGTACTTC
CASSKMLGVEQYF
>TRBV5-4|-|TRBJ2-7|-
TGTGCCAGCAGCCCCCTGCAGGAAAACTACGAGCAGTACTTC
CASSPLQENYEQYF
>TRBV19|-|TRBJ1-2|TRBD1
TGTGCCAGCCCCGGAGACAGGGGCCATGGCTACACCTTC
CASPGDRGHGYTF
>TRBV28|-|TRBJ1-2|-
TGTGCCAGCAGTTTGTCGATGGGTGTAGGGCATTTC
CASSLSMGVGHF
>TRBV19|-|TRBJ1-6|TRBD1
TGTGCCAGTAGACAGGGGGGATCACCCCTCCACTTT
CASRQGGSPLHF
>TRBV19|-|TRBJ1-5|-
TGTGCCAGTAGTGGGGAGACGTGGCCCCAGCATTTT
CASSGETWPQHF
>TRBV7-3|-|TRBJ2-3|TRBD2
TGTGCCAGCAGCTCTAGCGGGGGGGCCTATACGCAGTATTTT
CASSSSGGAYTQYF
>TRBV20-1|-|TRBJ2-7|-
TGCAGTGCTAGAGATGACCGCCAGCAGTACTTC
CSARDDRQQYF
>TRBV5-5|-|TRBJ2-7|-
TGTGCCAGCAGCCCGACTGGAACCTACGAGCAGTACTTC
CASSPTGTYEQYF
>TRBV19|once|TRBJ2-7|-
TGTGCCAGTAGTATCTCCGACAGGGGAGGGGTCGAGCAGTACTTC
CASSISDRGGVEQYF
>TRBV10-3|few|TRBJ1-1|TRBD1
TGTGCCACTTCCTCCGGGACAGGGGGCGGGAATGAAGCTTTCTTT
CATSSGTGGGNEAFF
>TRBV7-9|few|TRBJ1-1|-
TGTGCCAGTAGGACAGCCTCGATGAACACTGAAGCTTTCTTT
CASRTASMNTEAFF
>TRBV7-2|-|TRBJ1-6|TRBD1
TGTGCCAGCAGCTTCCTCCAGGACAGGAGGATTTCACCCCTCCACTTT
CASSFLQDRRISPLHF
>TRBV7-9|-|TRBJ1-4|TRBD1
TGTGCCAGCAGCCGTGGGACAGGGGTCAGTACTAATGAAAAACTGTTTTTT
CASSRGTGVSTNEKLFF
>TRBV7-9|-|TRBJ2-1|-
TGTGCCAGCAGCTTCCCCTGGACGGTCGGCGAGCAGTTCTTC
CASSFPWTVGEQFF
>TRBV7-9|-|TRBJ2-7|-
TGTGCCAGCAGCCCAGGACTCAACTACGAGCAGTACTTC
CASSPGLNYEQYF
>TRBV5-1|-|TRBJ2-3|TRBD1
TGCGCCAGCAGGAAACAGGGGGCAACAGATACGCAGTATTTT
CASRKQGATDTQYF
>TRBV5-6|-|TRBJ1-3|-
TGTGCCAGCAGCTTGGCAGGGGCTGGAAACACCATATATTTT
CASSLAGAGNTIYF
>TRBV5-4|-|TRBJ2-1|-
TGTGCCAGCAGCGGCCGGGACATGAGCTCCTACAATGAGCAGTTCTTC
CASSGRDMSSYNEQFF